The 5 T cell receptor beta chains given below trace back to one sample, sequenced in a study of cytomegalovirus exposure and HLA in healthy donors. The primer mix had 60 Vbeta and 13 Jbeta primers. Generated by immunoSEQ multiplex PCR, the TCRdb table keeps only in-frame clones and is missing some. The sample has some 180,000 clones, roughly 80% seen once. Sequencing input: PBMCs. Receptor source: a woman aged 18-30 years in good health and CMV-seronegative.

The gene calls are TRBV19 and TRBJ1-2, with 7 bases that match TRBD1. The V gene end was trimmed by 5 bases and the J gene end by 8 bases; junction bases not matched to a gene: 11. The CDR3 has 14 residues. CDR1 is LNHDA, CDR2 SQIVND, per germline (reference sequence). The CDR3 is CASSPSRGLWGYTF. For the CDR3, the DNA is TGTGCCAGTAGTCCCTCGAGGGGGCTATGGGGCTACACCTTC.

The chain carries TRBV2 and TRBJ2-4; 10 nucleotides align to TRBD1. CDR3 length: 14 amino acids. Germline CDR1 SNHLY, CDR2 FYNNEI. After removal of 6 bases from V and 15 bases from J, the junction contained 14 bases not matched to a gene. This CDR3 is CASRVRDRGRPGYF. The CDR3 nucleotides read TGTGCCAGCAGGGTCCGGGACAGGGGACGACCAGGGTACTTC.

V usage is TRBV30 and J usage is TRBJ1-3; 7 bases agree with TRBD1. The CDR3 consists of 16 residues. The V segment lost 5 bases and the J segment 1 base; nucleotides outside the gene matches: 11. Germline V lookup: CDR1 GTSNPN, CDR2 SVGIG (reference sequence). CDR3 protein: CAWLTDRTLSGNTIYF. CDR3 in DNA: TGTGCCTGGTTAACGGACAGGACCCTTTCTGGAAACACCATATATTTT.

The chain employs TRBV7-9 and TRBJ1-1; D remains unclear. Germline V CDR1 and CDR2: SEHNR, FQNEAQ (reference sequence). The V end lost 5 bases, the J end lost 5 bases, and 15 bases lay between the germline ends. The CDR3 consists of 14 residues. The DNA of the CDR3 is TGTGCCAGCAGCCGATTCGAGAGGCAAACTGAAGCTTTCTTT. It encodes CASSRFERQTEAFF.

In nucleotides, the CDR3 is TGTGCCAGCAGTTTATCGCGGACAGGGGATGAAGCTTTCTTT. Its translation is CASSLSRTGDEAFF. The chain couples TRBV27 to TRBJ1-1, with 9 bases lining up with TRBD1. V dropped 0 bases and J dropped 7; count of bases not matched to a gene: 3. CDR1 MNHEY and CDR2 SMNVEV come from the germline V gene (reference sequence). The CDR3 totals 14 residues.